This TCR beta chain is from a study of early stage breast cancer tumors. This CDR3 is 13 amino acids long. The germline V and J ends were trimmed by 6 bases and 5 bases, with 14 bases remaining between them. In germline, CDR1 is WSHSY, CDR2 SAAADI. The method was immunoSEQ multiplex PCR; TCRdb's version includes in-frame clones alone and lacks a portion of them. The repertoire has roughly 58,000 clones, 75% to 95% of them found once; the top ten carry approximately 4.7%. This clonotype originated in an older person with breast cancer. Sequencing used blood. V gene TRBV10-2 combines with J gene TRBJ2-7; D possibly corresponds to TRBD2 (6 bases). CDR3 amino acids: CASSGGDPDEQYF. The CDR3 DNA reads TGCGCCAGCAGCGGCGGGGACCCCGACGAGCAGTACTTC.